Below are 4 T cell receptor beta chains sequenced from a single sample in a study of cytomegalovirus exposure and HLA in healthy donors. Primers: 60 Vbeta forward and 13 Jbeta reverse. Method: immunoSEQ multiplex PCR; TCRdb's copy keeps in-frame clones and lacks some. In the table there are 250,000 or so clones, about 93% of which are singletons. Material for sequencing was PBMCs. Every receptor here comes from a girl aged 2 to 10 in good health and CMV-seronegative.

The gene calls are TRBV5-1 and TRBJ2-3; 14 nucleotides align to TRBD2. V shed 0 bases, J shed 3 bases, and the junction held 3 bases outside the gene matches. The germline CDR1 and CDR2 sequences are SGHRS and YFSETQ. The CDR3 has 17 amino acids. The CDR3 nucleotides read TGCGCCAGCAGCTTGGCCGGGACTAGCGGGAGAACAGATACGCAGTATTTT. Its protein is CASSLAGTSGRTDTQYF.

The V and J genes are TRBV6-5 and TRBJ1-2; D gene ambiguous. V lost 2 bases, J lost 3 bases, and 10 bases lay in between. CDR3 length: 14 amino acids. Germline CDR1 is MNHEY and CDR2 is SVGAGI. CDR3 in DNA: TGTGCCAGCAGTTACGGCCAGGTTGACTATGGCTACACCTTC. As protein: CASSYGQVDYGYTF.

The J gene is TRBJ2-2, the V gene TRBV5-4, with TRBD1 matching over 7 bases. There are 15 residues in the CDR3. J gave up 3 bases and V 4 bases, and 6 bases lay outside the gene matches. The germline gives CDR1 SGHNT, CDR2 YYREEE (reference sequence). CDR3 sequence (DNA): TGTGCCAGCAGCCCCTGGACAGGAGACACCGGGGAGCTGTTTTTT. As protein: CASSPWTGDTGELFF. Based on the CDR3 plus reference TRBV5-4 and TRBJ2-2, the full variable domain is ETGVTQSPTHLIKTRGQQVTLRCSSQSGHNTVSWYQQALGQGPQFIFQYYREEENGRGNFPPRFSGLQFPNYSSELNVNALELDDSALYLCASSPWTGDTGELFFGEGSRLTVL.

This chain uses TRBV7-9 with TRBJ2-7, with 7 bases lining up with TRBD1. CDR1 is SEHNR, CDR2 FQNEAQ, per germline (reference sequence). J gave up 5 bases and V 6 bases, and 7 bases lay outside the gene matches. The CDR3 has 13 residues. CDR3 sequence (DNA): TGTGCCAGCAGAACACAGGGGACCGACGAGCAGTACTTC. Protein sequence: CASRTQGTDEQYF.